The 19 T cell receptor beta chains below were found in one sample sequenced in a study of blood T cell repertoires in COVID-19. Generated by immunoSEQ multiplex PCR, the TCRdb table keeps only in-frame clones and is missing some. The table shows tens of thousands of clones, with about four fifths occurring only once. What was sequenced was peripheral blood. All receptors derive from a woman in her sixties with acute or convalescent COVID-19.

The chain is built from TRBV7-8 and TRBJ1-2; weak D call: TRBD1 (6 bases). The germline V and J ends were trimmed by 6 bases and 2 bases, with 10 bases remaining between them. CDR3 size: 13 residues. CDR1 and CDR2 (germline): SGHVS, FQNEAQ. CDR3 sequence: CASRPGTNYGYTF. The CDR3 DNA reads as TGTGCCAGCAGACCCGGGACAAACTATGGCTACACCTTC.

The V call is TRBV18, the J call TRBJ2-2; tentative D call: TRBD1 (6 bases). The CDR3 totals 15 residues. V was shortened by 5 bases and J by 1 base, with 11 bases between the two germline ends. The germline V gene has CDR1 KGHSH and CDR2 LQKENI. CDR3 DNA sequence: TGTGCCAGCTCATCCCAGACAGGGAACACCGGGGAGCTGTTTTTT. Protein sequence: CASSSQTGNTGELFF.

The CDR3 nucleotides are TGTGCCTGGAGCCCTCCGGACAGAATAAGCACAGATACGCAGTATTTT. Translation: CAWSPPDRISTDTQYF. The V gene is TRBV30, the J gene TRBJ2-3; possibly TRBD1 for D (6 bases). Germline V gene lookup returns CDR1 GTSNPN and CDR2 SVGIG (reference sequence). Trimming stripped 3 bases from V and 0 bases from J, with 16 bases between. This CDR3 region has 16 residues.

There are a few counts of this clone. The chain recombines TRBV27 with TRBJ1-1; 7 bases are a match to TRBD1. The CDR3 sequence is 15 residues long. Germline V CDR1 and CDR2: MNHEY, SMNVEV (reference sequence). Trimming removed 6 bases from V and 4 bases from J; junction bases left unmatched: 11. The CDR3 here is CASRQIYRGPTEAFF. The CDR3, as DNA: TGTGCCAGCAGGCAGATATACAGGGGACCCACTGAAGCTTTCTTT.

The chain couples TRBV7-8 to TRBJ1-5; maybe TRBD1 (5 bases). The V end lost 3 bases, the J end lost 10 bases, and 22 bases lay between the germline ends. Looked up from germline, CDR1 is SGHVS and CDR2 is FQNEAQ. The CDR3 loop spans 16 amino acids. The chain's CDR3 is CASSLDAGEWGSPQHF. DNA of the CDR3: TGTGCCAGCAGCTTGGACGCGGGGGAGTGGGGCAGCCCCCAGCATTTT.

This chain joins TRBV2 and TRBJ1-5; 9 nucleotides match TRBD1. Germline CDR1 SNHLY, CDR2 FYNNEI. V trimming: 7 bases; J trimming: 5 bases; junction bases outside the gene matches: 9. The CDR3 runs to 15 residues. CDR3 coding DNA: TGTGCCAGCAAACTGCTCCGGACAGGGGATCAGCCCCAGCATTTT. It codes for CASKLLRTGDQPQHF.

This clone was counted ten times or more. The chain is built from TRBV4-1 and TRBJ2-1; D perhaps matches TRBD1 (5 bases). V was clipped by 1 base and J by 8 bases, with 15 bases between them. The CDR3 has 15 amino acids. CDR1 is MGHRA, CDR2 YSYEKL, per germline. The CDR3 loop is CASSQGGTAWDEQFF. CDR3 coding DNA: TGCGCCAGCAGCCAAGGGGGCACTGCCTGGGATGAGCAGTTCTTC.

The chain joins TRBV4-2 to TRBJ2-5; 7 bases are a match to TRBD2. The germline CDR1 and CDR2 sequences are LGHNA and YNFKEQ. V was clipped by 1 base and J by 3 bases; unmatched bases: 2. The CDR3 has 14 residues. CDR3 loop: CASSQGAGKETQYF. CDR3 DNA: TGTGCCAGCAGCCAAGGAGCGGGGAAAGAGACCCAGTACTTC.

The V call is TRBV18, the J call TRBJ1-2; possibly TRBD1 for D (6 bases). Germline-derived CDR1 and CDR2 are KGHSH and LQKENI. The CDR3 totals 15 residues. Trimming cost V 0 bases and J 8 bases, with 16 bases left between them. CDR3 sequence: CASSPPETGREGYTF. CDR3 coding DNA: TGTGCCAGCTCACCACCGGAGACAGGAAGGGAGGGCTACACCTTC. Based on the CDR3 plus reference TRBV18 and TRBJ1-2, the full variable domain is NAGVMQNPRHLVRRRGQEARLRCSPMKGHSHVYWYRQLPEEGLKFMVYLQKENIIDESGMPKERFSAEFPKEGPSILRIQQVVRGDSAAYFCASSPPETGREGYTFGSGTRLTVV.

This chain joins TRBV5-5 and TRBJ2-3; D remains ambiguous. This CDR3 is 12 amino acids long. In germline, CDR1 is SGHKS, CDR2 YYEKEE (reference sequence). V was clipped by 5 bases and J by 2 bases, with 6 bases between them. The CDR3: CASSFHTDTQYF. The DNA for the CDR3 is TGTGCCAGCAGTTTCCACACAGATACGCAGTATTTT.

A remark on this clone: The same CDR3 is also encoded by other DNA sequences in this sample. This chain joins TRBV18 and TRBJ1-4; possible D gene TRBD1, 6 bases. This CDR3 is 15 amino acids long. The germline CDR1 and CDR2 sequences are KGHSH and LQKENI. Trimming took 3 bases from V and 5 from J, leaving 13 bases between them. The DNA for the CDR3 is TGTGCCAGCTCACCGGACAGAGGCACGAATGAAAAACTGTTTTTT. Protein: CASSPDRGTNEKLFF. Drawing the rest from reference TRBV18 and TRBJ1-4, the complete variable domain is NAGVMQNPRHLVRRRGQEARLRCSPMKGHSHVYWYRQLPEEGLKFMVYLQKENIIDESGMPKERFSAEFPKEGPSILRIQQVVRGDSAAYFCASSPDRGTNEKLFFGSGTQLSVL.

The rearrangement joins TRBV27 to TRBJ1-1, with TRBD1 matching over 8 bases. V trimming: 6 bases; J trimming: 1 base; junction bases outside the gene matches: 13. CDR3 length: 17 amino acids. Germline lookup yields CDR1 MNHEY and CDR2 SMNVEV (reference sequence). CDR3 in DNA: TGTGCCAGCAGCCACAAACTGGGGACAGGAACGAACACTGAAGCTTTCTTT. This gives the protein CASSHKLGTGTNTEAFF.

The chain employs TRBV5-1 and TRBJ2-2; 10 nucleotides agree with TRBD2. Germline CDR1 SGHRS, CDR2 YFSETQ. The V and J ends lost 0 bases and 6 bases, in that order; junction bases with no gene match: 8. The CDR3 has 17 residues. DNA of the CDR3: TGCGCCAGCAGCTTGGTACCAGTAGCGGGAGGAGCCGGGGAGCTGTTTTTT. Translating gives CASSLVPVAGGAGELFF.

The chain carries TRBV2 and TRBJ2-3, with 9 bases aligning to TRBD1. This CDR3 comprises 16 residues. V lost 4 bases and J lost 5; bases outside the gene matches: 10. Germline V CDR1 and CDR2: SNHLY, FYNNEI. CDR3 loop: CASSVRYRGQKDTQYF. CDR3 nucleotide sequence: TGTGCCAGCAGTGTTAGGTACAGGGGGCAAAAAGATACGCAGTATTTT.

The J gene is TRBJ1-1, the V gene TRBV19; D is unresolved. The germline V and J ends were trimmed by 3 bases and 1 base, with 21 bases remaining between them. Germline V gene data show CDR1 as LNHDA and CDR2 as SQIVND (reference sequence). This CDR3 region has 18 residues. The CDR3: CASSIRLFSNRGNTEAFF. The CDR3 DNA is TGTGCCAGTAGTATCCGGCTCTTCTCAAACCGGGGGAACACTGAAGCTTTCTTT.

The chain is built from TRBV9 and TRBJ2-3; D possibly corresponds to TRBD2 (6 bases). The germline CDR1 and CDR2 sequences are SGDLS and YYNGEE. The CDR3 contains 17 residues. V gave up 6 bases and J gave up 0 bases, with 20 bases separating them. The CDR3 here is CASTQNPSGVSTDTQYF. The CDR3 DNA sequence: TGTGCCAGCACCCAAAACCCCTCGGGGGTAAGCACAGATACGCAGTATTTT.

This clone was seen only a few times. The J gene is TRBJ1-4, the V gene TRBV7-8; 8 bases are shared with TRBD1. The CDR3 consists of 14 residues. Looked up from germline, CDR1 is SGHVS and CDR2 is FQNEAQ. V dropped 5 bases and J dropped 7; count of bases not matched to a gene: 6. In DNA form, the CDR3 reads TGTGCCAGCAGCATGGACAGGGAAGCTGAAAAACTGTTTTTT. Protein sequence: CASSMDREAEKLFF. The entire variable domain, with the rest obtained from reference TRBV7-8 and TRBJ1-4, is as follows: GAGVSQSPRYKVAKRGQDVALRCDPISGHVSLFWYQQALGQGPEFLTYFQNEAQLDKSGLPSDRFFAERPEGSVSTLKIQRTQQEDSAVYLCASSMDREAEKLFFGSGTQLSVL.

V and J are TRBV30 and TRBJ1-1; D is uncertain. Germline values: CDR1 GTSNPN, CDR2 SVGIG (reference sequence). V shed 1 base and J shed 6 bases, with 15 bases lying between them. This CDR3 is built from 14 residues. This chain's CDR3 is CAWSAGLGESEAFF. DNA for the CDR3: TGTGCCTGGAGTGCAGGCCTCGGTGAGTCTGAAGCTTTCTTT.

This clone showed up just once. The chain recombines TRBV5-1 with TRBJ2-6, with TRBD2 as a possible D gene (5 bases). CDR1 SGHRS and CDR2 YFSETQ come from the germline V gene. V gave up 1 base and J gave up 1 base, with 15 bases separating them. This CDR3 region has 18 residues. CDR3 DNA sequence: TGCGCCAGCAGCTTGTATGGACTGCAGGTGTCTGGGGCCAACGTCCTGACTTTC. Translation gives CASSLYGLQVSGANVLTF.